The next 10 T cell receptor beta chains were all read from a single sample in a study of tumor and adjacent non-tumor tissue in lung cancer. The template was RNA from unsorted bulk tissue. This non-tumor lung sample came from over 3 cm beyond the tumor edge. A modified ARM-PCR protocol with three rounds of nested PCR amplified TCRbeta. TCRdb called the multiplex PCR reads again in MiXCR, with one record for every CDR3 protein. The table shows about 75,000 distinct CDR3 sequences, with around two thirds occurring only once. Sequenced material: distant non-tumor lung tissue. Source of these receptors: a woman between 50 and 59 years old with non-small cell lung cancer.

Regarding this clonotype: An end of the junction does not agree with germline; a read error may underlie this. The chain is built from TRBV11-1 and TRBJ2-3; D tentatively fits TRBD1 or TRBD2 (7 bases each). The CDR3 consists of 14 residues. Germline V gives CDR1 SGHAT, CDR2 FQDESV (reference sequence). The CDR3: CASSLASGTDTLYF. The CDR3 DNA sequence: TGTGCCAGTAGCTTAGCGAGCGGGACAGATACGCTGTATTTT.

Details on this clonotype: At one end the junction does not follow the germline gene, possibly because of a read error. The chain employs TRBV11-2 and TRBJ2-3; D is unclear. The CDR3 is 14 amino acids. CDR1 is SGHAT, CDR2 FQNNGV, per germline. The CDR3 loop reads CASSPTRVADTQYF. CDR3 sequence (DNA): TGTGCCAGCAGCCCAACCCGAGTCGCAGATACACAGTATTTT.

This clonotype was recorded only once. One junction end disagrees with the germline gene, perhaps due to a read error. The rearrangement uses TRBV7-2 and TRBJ2-1; 7 positions match TRBD2. The length of the CDR3 is 13 residues. The V gene's germline CDR1 is SGHTA and CDR2 FQGNSA. The CDR3 DNA reads TGTGCCAACAGCTTAAGCGGGATGGGGGAGCAGTTCTTC. It encodes CANSLSGMGEQFF.

With regard to this clonotype: The junction does not match germline at one end; this may be a read error. The CDR3 region is CVSSLRRWWFGTTLAGFPFF. The CDR3 DNA reads as TGTGTCAGCAGTTTAAGGAGATGGTGGTTTGGGACTACCCTGGCAGGGTTCCCCTTCTTC. The V and J genes are TRBV5-6 and TRBJ2-1, with TRBD2 matching over 7 bases. This CDR3 is 20 amino acids long. Per germline, CDR1 SGHDT and CDR2 YYEEEE. Drawing the rest from reference TRBV5-6 and TRBJ2-1, the complete variable domain is DAGVTQSPTHLIKTRGQQVTLRCSPKSGHDTVSWYQQALGQGPQFIFQYYEEEERQRGNFPDRFSGHQFPNYSSELNVNALLLGDSALYLCVSSLRRWWFGTTLAGFPFFGPGTRLTVL.

Concerning this clonotype: A much larger clone is a single base away; this may be a read error. The V gene is TRBV10-3, the J gene TRBJ1-2, with D possibly matching TRBD1 (5 bases). Per germline, CDR1 ENHRY and CDR2 SYGVKD. The CDR3 extends over 12 amino acids. Deletions cut 6 bases from V and 5 bases from J, with 10 bases between. The CDR3 DNA reads as TGTGCCATCAGCCCGGACAAGTATGGCTACACCTTC. Its translation is CAISPDKYGYTF.

In regard to this clonotype: Without the conserved terminal phenylalanine or tryptophan, this CDR3 likely stems from a read error. The J gene is TRBJ2-1, the V gene TRBV28; TRBD1 matches 7 bases. This CDR3 spans 16 amino acids. J lost 1 base, V lost 4 bases, and 7 bases had no gene match. Per the germline V gene, CDR1 is MDHEN and CDR2 is SYDVKM. The DNA of the CDR3 is TGTGCCAGCAGTTCTTGGACAGGCCCTTCCTACAATGAGCAGTTCTCC. Protein product: CASSSWTGPSYNEQFS.

This clonotype appeared a few times. A much bigger clone sits one base away, suggesting this may be a read error. The chain is built from TRBV20-1 and TRBJ2-3, with 9 bases identical to TRBD2. Germline V gene lookup returns CDR1 DFQATT and CDR2 SNEGSKA (reference sequence). There are 14 residues in the CDR3. The chain's CDR3 is CNGILSGRPDTQYF. CDR3 DNA sequence: TGCAATGGCATCCTTAGCGGGAGACCAGATACGCAGTATTTT.

Note on this clonotype: One end of the junction varies from germline; a read error may be responsible. The rearrangement links TRBV14 to TRBJ2-5; TRBD2 is a possible D gene (6 bases). The CDR3 is made up of 13 amino acids. Germline CDR1 reads SGHDN; CDR2 reads FVKESK. The CDR3 region is CTSNQRASETQYF. CDR3 in DNA: TGTACCAGCAACCAGCGGGCGAGTGAGACCCAGTACTTC.

To note about this clonotype: A much larger clone sits a single nucleotide away, making a read error possible. The rearrangement uses TRBV6-1 and TRBJ2-7; D gene unclear. V was cut by 2 bases and J by 3 bases, with 11 bases left in between. The germline CDR1 and CDR2 sequences are MNHNS and SASEGT. There are 14 residues in the CDR3. CDR3 coding DNA: TGTGCCAGCAGTGAATCGCTTCTTATCTACGAGCAGTACTTC. It translates to CASSESLLIYEQYF.

The rearrangement links TRBV7-9 to TRBJ1-4; 10 bases fit TRBD1. In germline, CDR1 is SEHNR, CDR2 FQNEAQ (reference sequence). The trim removed 6 bases at V and 5 bases at J, leaving 6 bases unmatched. The CDR3 is 15 amino acids. The CDR3 here is CASRPDRGRNEKLFF. For the CDR3, the DNA is TGTGCCAGCAGGCCCGACAGGGGGCGGAATGAAAAACTGTTTTTT.